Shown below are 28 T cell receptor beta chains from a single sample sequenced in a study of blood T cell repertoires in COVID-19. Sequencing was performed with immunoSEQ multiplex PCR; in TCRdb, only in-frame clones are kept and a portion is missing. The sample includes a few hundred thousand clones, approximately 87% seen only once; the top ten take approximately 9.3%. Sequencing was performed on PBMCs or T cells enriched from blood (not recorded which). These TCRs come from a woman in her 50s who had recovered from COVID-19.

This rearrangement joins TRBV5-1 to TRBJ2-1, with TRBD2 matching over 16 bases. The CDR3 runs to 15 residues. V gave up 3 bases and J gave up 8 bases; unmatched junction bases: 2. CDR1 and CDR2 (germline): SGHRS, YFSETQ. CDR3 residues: CASSSGLAGGHEQFF. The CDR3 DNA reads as TGCGCCAGCAGCTCGGGACTAGCGGGGGGGCATGAGCAGTTCTTC.

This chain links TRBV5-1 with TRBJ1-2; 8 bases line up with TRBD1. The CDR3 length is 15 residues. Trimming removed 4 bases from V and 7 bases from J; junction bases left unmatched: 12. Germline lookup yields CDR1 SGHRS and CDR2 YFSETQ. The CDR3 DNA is TGCGCCAGCAGCCCCGGACAGGGTAAAAGGGGTGGCTACACCTTC. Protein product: CASSPGQGKRGGYTF.

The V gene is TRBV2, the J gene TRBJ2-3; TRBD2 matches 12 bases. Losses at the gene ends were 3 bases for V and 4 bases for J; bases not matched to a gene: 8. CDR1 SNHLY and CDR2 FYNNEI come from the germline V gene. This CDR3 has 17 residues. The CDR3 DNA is TGTGCCAGCAGTGAGCTAGCGGGGGGGCGAGGCGCAGATACGCAGTATTTT. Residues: CASSELAGGRGADTQYF.

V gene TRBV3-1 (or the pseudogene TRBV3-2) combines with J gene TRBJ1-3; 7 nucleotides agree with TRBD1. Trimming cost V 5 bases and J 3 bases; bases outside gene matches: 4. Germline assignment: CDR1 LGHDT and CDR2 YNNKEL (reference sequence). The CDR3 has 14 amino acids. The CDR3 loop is CASSYRGSGNTIYF. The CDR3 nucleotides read TGTGCCAGCAGCTACAGGGGTAGTGGAAACACCATATATTTT.

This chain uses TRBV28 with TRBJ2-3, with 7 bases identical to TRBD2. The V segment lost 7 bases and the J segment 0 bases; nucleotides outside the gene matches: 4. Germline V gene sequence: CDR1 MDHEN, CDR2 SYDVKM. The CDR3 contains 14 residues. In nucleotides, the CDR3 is TGTGCCAGCACGCGGGGGTCTAGCACAGATACGCAGTATTTT. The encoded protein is CASTRGSSTDTQYF.

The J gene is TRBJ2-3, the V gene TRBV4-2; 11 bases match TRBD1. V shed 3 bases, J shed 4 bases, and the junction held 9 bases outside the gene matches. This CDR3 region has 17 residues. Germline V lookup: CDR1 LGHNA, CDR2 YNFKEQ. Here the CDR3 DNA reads TGTGCCAGCAGCCATTCACCGGGACAGGGGGGATCAGATACGCAGTATTTT. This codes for CASSHSPGQGGSDTQYF.

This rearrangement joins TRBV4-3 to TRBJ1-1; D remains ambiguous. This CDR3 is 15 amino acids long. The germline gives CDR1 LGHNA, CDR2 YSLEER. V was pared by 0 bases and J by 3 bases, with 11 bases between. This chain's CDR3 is CASSQDRDLDTEAFF. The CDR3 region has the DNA TGCGCCAGCAGCCAAGATCGGGATCTGGACACTGAAGCTTTCTTT.

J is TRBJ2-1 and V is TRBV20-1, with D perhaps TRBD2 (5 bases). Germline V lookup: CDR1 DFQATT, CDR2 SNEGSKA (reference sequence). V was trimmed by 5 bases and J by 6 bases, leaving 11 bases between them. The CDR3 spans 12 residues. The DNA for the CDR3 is TGCAGTGCTGGTGACTATCGCAATGAGCAGTTCTTC. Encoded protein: CSAGDYRNEQFF.

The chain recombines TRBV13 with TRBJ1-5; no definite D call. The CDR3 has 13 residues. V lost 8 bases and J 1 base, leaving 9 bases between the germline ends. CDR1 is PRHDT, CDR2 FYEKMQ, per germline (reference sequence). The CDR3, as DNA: TGTGCCAGCGGCTATGGCAGCAATCAGCCCCAGCATTTT. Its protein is CASGYGSNQPQHF.

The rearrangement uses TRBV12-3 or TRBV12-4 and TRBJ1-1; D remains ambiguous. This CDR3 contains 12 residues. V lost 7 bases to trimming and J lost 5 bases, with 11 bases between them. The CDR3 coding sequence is TGTGCCAGCACCTTTCCCGGGACTGAAGCTTTCTTT. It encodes CASTFPGTEAFF.

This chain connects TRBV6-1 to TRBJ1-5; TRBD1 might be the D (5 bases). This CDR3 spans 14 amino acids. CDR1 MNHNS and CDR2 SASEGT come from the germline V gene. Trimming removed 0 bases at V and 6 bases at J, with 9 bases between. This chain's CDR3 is CASSEAQGGQPQHF. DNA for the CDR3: TGTGCCAGCAGTGAAGCGCAGGGAGGTCAGCCCCAGCATTTT.

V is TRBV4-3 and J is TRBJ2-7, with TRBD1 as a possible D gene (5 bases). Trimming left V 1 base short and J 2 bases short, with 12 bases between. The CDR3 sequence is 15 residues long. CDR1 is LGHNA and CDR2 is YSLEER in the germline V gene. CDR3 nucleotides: TGCGCCAGCAGCCAAGGGGCGACAGTAACCTACGAGCAGTACTTC. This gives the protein CASSQGATVTYEQYF.

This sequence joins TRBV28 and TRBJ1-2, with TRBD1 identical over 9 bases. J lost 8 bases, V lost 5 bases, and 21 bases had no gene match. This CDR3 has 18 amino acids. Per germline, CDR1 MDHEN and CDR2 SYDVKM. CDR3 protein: CASSHHGTGSLTAWGYTF. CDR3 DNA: TGTGCCAGCAGTCACCATGGGACAGGGAGCTTGACGGCGTGGGGCTACACCTTC.

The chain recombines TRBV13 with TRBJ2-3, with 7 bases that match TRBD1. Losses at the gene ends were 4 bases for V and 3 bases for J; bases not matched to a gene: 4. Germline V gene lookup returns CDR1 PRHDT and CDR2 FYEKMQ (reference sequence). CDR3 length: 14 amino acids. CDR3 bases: TGTGCCAGCAGCTCCGGACAGGTAACAGATACGCAGTATTTT. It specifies CASSSGQVTDTQYF.

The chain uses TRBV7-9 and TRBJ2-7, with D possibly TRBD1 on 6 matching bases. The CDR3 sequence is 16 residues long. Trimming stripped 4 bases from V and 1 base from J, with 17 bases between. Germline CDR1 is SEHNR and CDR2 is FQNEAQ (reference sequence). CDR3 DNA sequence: TGTGCCAGCAGCTACCCGTCGGGTAGGGGGTCCTACGAGCAGTACTTC. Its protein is CASSYPSGRGSYEQYF.

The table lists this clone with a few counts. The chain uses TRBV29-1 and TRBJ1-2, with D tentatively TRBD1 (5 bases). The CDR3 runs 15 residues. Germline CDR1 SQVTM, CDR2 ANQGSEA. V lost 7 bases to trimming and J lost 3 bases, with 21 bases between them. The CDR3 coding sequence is TGCAGCGCCTACCGACCTGAAGGGGCCGACTATGGCTACACCTTC. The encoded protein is CSAYRPEGADYGYTF. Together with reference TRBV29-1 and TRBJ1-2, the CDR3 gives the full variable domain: SAVISQKPSRDICQRGTSLTIQCQVDSQVTMMFWYRQQPGQSLTLIATANQGSEATYESGFVIDKFPISRPNLTFSTLTVSNMSPEDSSIYLCSAYRPEGADYGYTFGSGTRLTVV.

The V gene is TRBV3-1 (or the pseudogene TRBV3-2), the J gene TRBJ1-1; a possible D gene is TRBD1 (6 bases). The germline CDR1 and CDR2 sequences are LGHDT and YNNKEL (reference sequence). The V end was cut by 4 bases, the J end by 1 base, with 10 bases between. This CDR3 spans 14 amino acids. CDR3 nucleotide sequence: TGTGCCAGCAGCCTCACAGGGCCGAACACTGAAGCTTTCTTT. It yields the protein CASSLTGPNTEAFF.

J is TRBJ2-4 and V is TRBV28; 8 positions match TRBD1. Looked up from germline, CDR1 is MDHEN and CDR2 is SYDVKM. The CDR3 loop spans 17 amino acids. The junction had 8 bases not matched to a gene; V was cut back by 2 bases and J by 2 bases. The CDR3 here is CASSLLYGTGPKNIQYF. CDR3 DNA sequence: TGTGCCAGCAGTTTACTGTACGGGACAGGACCCAAAAACATTCAGTACTTC.

The CDR3: CATQGPPNYGYTF. The DNA of the CDR3 is TGTGCCACACAGGGACCTCCTAACTATGGCTACACCTTC. This chain connects TRBV28 to TRBJ1-2, with D perhaps matching TRBD1 (6 bases). The ends were cut back, 10 bases at V and 0 bases at J, with 12 bases in the middle. The germline CDR1 and CDR2 sequences are MDHEN and SYDVKM. This CDR3 has 13 residues.

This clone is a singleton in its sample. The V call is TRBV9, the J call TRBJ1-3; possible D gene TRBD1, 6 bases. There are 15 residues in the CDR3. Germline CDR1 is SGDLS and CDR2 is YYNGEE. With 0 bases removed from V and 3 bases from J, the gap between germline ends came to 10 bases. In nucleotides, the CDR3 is TGTGCCAGCAGCGTAGGGACCAGGGGTGGAAACACCATATATTTT. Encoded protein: CASSVGTRGGNTIYF. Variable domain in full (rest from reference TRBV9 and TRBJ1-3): DSGVTQTPKHLITATGQRVTLRCSPRSGDLSVYWYQQSLDQGLQFLIQYYNGEERAKGNILERFSAQQFPDLHSELNLSSLELGDSALYFCASSVGTRGGNTIYFGEGSWLTVV.

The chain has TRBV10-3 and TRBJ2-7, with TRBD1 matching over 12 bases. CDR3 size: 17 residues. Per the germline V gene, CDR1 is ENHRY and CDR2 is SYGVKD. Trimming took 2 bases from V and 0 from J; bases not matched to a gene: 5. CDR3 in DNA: TGTGCCATCAGTGAGGCGGGGGGACAGGGGGCCTCCTACGAGCAGTACTTC. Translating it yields CAISEAGGQGASYEQYF.

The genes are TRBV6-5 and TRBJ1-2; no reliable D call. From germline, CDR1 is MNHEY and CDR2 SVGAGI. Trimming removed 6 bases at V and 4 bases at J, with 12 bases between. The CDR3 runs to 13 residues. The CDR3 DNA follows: TGTGCCAGCAGAAACCGACGGGTCTATGGCTACACCTTC. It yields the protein CASRNRRVYGYTF.

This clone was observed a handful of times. CDR3 in amino acids: CASSLQGQGLRRAEAFF. CDR3 coding DNA: TGTGCCAGCAGCTTACAAGGACAGGGACTCCGGAGAGCTGAAGCTTTCTTT. The chain joins TRBV7-2 to TRBJ1-1; 8 bases are shared with TRBD1. This CDR3 spans 17 amino acids. Germline V gene data show CDR1 as SGHTA and CDR2 as FQGNSA. Germline trimming cut 2 bases from V and 6 bases from J; bases unmatched to any gene: 14.

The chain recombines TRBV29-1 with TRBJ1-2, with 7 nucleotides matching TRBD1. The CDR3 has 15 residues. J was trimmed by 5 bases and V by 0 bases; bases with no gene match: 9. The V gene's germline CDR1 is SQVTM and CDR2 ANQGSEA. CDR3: CSVEEAGGIGYGYTF. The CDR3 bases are TGCAGCGTTGAAGAGGCAGGGGGGATAGGTTATGGCTACACCTTC. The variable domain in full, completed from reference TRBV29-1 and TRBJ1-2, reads SAVISQKPSRDICQRGTSLTIQCQVDSQVTMMFWYRQQPGQSLTLIATANQGSEATYESGFVIDKFPISRPNLTFSTLTVSNMSPEDSSIYLCSVEEAGGIGYGYTFGSGTRLTVV.

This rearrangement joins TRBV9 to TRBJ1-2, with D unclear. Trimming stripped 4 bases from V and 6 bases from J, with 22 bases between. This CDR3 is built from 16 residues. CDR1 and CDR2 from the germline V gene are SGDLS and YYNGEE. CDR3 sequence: CASSPNGNRGGHGYTF. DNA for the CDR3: TGTGCCAGCAGCCCCAATGGTAACAGAGGCGGGCATGGCTACACCTTC. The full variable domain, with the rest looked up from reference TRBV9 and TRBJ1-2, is DSGVTQTPKHLITATGQRVTLRCSPRSGDLSVYWYQQSLDQGLQFLIQYYNGEERAKGNILERFSAQQFPDLHSELNLSSLELGDSALYFCASSPNGNRGGHGYTFGSGTRLTVV.

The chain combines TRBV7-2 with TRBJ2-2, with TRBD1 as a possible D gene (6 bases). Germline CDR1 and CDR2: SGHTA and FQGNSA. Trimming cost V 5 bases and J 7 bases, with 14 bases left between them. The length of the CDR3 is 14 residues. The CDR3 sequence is CASSPMGAVGELFF. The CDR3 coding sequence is TGTGCCAGCAGCCCAATGGGGGCTGTCGGGGAGCTGTTTTTT. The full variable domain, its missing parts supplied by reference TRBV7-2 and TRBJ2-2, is GAGVSQSPSNKVTEKGKDVELRCDPISGHTALYWYRQSLGQGLEFLIYFQGNSAPDKSGLPSDRFSAERTGGSVSTLTIQRTQQEDSAVYLCASSPMGAVGELFFGEGSRLTVL.

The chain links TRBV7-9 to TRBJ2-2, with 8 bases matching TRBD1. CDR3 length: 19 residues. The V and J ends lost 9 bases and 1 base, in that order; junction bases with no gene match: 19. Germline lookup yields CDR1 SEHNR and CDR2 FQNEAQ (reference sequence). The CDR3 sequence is CASTPKGQGGKLNTGELFF. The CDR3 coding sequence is TGTGCCAGTACCCCCAAAGGACAGGGTGGAAAGTTGAACACCGGGGAGCTGTTTTTT.

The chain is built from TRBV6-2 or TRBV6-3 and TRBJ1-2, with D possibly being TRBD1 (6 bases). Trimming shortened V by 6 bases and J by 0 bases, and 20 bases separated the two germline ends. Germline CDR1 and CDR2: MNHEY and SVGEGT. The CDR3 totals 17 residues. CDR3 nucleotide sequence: TGTGCCAGCAGCCCCGTCAGGGGTCCCCCTGCTAACTATGGCTACACCTTC. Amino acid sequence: CASSPVRGPPANYGYTF.